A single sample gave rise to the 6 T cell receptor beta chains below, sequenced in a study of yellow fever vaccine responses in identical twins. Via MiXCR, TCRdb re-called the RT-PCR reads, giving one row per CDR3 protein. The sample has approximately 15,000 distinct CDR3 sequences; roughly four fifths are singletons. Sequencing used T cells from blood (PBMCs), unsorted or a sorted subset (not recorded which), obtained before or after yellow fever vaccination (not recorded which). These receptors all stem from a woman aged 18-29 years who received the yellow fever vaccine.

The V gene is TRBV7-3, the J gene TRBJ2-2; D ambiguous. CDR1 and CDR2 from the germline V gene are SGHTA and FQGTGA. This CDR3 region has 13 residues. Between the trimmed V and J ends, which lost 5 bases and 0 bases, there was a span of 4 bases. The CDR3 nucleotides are TGTGCCAGCAGCAGAGCGAACACCGGGGAGCTGTTTTTT. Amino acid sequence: CASSRANTGELFF.

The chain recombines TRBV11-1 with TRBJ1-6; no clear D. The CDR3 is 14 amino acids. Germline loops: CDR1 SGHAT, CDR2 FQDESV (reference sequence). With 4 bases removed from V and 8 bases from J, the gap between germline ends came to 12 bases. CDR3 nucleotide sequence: TGTGCCAGCAGCTCCCCCTGGGCGGATTCACCCCTCCACTTT. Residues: CASSSPWADSPLHF.

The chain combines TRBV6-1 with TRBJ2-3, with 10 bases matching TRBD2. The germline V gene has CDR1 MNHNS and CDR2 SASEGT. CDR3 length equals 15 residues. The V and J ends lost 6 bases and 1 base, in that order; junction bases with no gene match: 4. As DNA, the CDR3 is TGTGCCAGCAGCGTTCTAGCGGGAGGCACAGATACGCAGTATTTT. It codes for CASSVLAGGTDTQYF.

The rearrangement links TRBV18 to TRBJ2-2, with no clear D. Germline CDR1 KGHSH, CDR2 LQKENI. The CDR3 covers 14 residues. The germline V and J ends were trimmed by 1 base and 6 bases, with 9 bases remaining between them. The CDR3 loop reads CASSPLDRAGELFF. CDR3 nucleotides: TGTGCCAGCTCACCACTCGACCGCGCCGGGGAGCTGTTTTTT.

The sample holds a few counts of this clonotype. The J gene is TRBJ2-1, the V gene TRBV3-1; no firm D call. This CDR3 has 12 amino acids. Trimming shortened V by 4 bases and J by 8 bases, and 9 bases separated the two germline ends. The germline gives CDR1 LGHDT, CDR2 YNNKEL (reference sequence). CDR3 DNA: TGTGCCAGCAGCCCTTCCGGAGATGAGCAGTTCTTC. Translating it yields CASSPSGDEQFF.

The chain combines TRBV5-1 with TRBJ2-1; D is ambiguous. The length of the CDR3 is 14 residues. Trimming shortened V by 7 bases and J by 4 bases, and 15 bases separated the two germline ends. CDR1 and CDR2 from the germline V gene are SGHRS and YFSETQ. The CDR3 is CASGSRTGYNEQFF. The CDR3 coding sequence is TGCGCCAGCGGTTCTAGGACGGGTTACAATGAGCAGTTCTTC.